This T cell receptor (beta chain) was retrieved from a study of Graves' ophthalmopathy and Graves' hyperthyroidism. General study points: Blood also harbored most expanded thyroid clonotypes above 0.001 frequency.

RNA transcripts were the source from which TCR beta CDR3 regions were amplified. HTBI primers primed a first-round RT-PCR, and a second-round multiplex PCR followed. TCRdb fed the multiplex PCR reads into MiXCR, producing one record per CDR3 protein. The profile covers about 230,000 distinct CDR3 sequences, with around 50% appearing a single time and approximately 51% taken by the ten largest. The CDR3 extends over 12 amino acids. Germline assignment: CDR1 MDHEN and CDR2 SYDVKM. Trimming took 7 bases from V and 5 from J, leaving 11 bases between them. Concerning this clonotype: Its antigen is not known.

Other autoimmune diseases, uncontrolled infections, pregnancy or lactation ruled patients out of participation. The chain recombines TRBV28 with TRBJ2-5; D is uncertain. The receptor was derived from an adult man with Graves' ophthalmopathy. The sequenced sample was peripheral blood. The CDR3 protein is CASTSSWETQYF. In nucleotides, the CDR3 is TGTGCCAGCACCTCCAGTTGGGAGACCCAGTACTTC.